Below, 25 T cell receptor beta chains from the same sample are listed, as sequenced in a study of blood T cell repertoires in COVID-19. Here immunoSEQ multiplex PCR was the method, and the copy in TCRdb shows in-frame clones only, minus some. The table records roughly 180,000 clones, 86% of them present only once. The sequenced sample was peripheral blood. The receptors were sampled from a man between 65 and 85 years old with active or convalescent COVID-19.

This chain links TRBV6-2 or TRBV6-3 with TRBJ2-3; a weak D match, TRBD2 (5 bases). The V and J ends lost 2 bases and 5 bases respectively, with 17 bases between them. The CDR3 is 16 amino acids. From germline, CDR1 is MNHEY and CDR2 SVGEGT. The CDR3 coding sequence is TGTGCCAGCAGTTACCCGTCACTAGGAAATCAAGATACGCAGTATTTT. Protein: CASSYPSLGNQDTQYF.

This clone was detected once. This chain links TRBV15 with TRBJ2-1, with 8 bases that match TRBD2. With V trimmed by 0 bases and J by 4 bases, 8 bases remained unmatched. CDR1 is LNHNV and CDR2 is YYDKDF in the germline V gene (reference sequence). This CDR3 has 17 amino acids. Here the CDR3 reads CATSRDLETSAYNEQFF. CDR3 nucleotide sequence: TGTGCCACCAGCAGAGATCTCGAGACTAGCGCGTACAATGAGCAGTTCTTC. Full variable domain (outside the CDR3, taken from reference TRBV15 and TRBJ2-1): DAMVIQNPRYQVTQFGKPVTLSCSQTLNHNVMYWYQQKSSQAPKLLFHYYDKDFNNEADTPDNFQSRRPNTSFCFLDIRSPGLGDTAMYLCATSRDLETSAYNEQFFGPGTRLTVL.

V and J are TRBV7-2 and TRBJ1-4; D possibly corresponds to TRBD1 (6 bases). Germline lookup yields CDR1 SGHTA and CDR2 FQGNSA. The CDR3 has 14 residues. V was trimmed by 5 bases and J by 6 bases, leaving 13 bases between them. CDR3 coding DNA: TGTGCCAGCAGCCCAAGACAGGATTATGAAAAACTGTTTTTT. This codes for CASSPRQDYEKLFF. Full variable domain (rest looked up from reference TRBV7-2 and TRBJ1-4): GAGVSQSPSNKVTEKGKDVELRCDPISGHTALYWYRQSLGQGLEFLIYFQGNSAPDKSGLPSDRFSAERTGGSVSTLTIQRTQQEDSAVYLCASSPRQDYEKLFFGSGTQLSVL.

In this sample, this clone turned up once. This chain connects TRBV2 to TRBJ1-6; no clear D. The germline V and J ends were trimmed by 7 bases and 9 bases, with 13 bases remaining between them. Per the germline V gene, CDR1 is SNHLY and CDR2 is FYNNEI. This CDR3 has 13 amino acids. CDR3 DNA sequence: TGTGCCAGCAATATGGAGGGAATTTCACCCCTCCACTTT. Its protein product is CASNMEGISPLHF.

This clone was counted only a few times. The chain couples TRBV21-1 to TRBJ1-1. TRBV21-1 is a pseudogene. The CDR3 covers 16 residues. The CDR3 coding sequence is TGTGCCAGCAGCAAATTCGCCCCCGGGGGGAACACTGAAGCTTTCTTT. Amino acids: CASSKFAPGGNTEAFF.

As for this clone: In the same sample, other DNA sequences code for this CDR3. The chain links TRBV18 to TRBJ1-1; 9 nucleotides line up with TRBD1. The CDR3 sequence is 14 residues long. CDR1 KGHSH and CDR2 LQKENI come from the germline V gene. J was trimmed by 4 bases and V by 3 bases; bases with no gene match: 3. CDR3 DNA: TGTGCCAGCTCACCCGACAGGGGGGTCACTGAAGCTTTCTTT. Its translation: CASSPDRGVTEAFF.

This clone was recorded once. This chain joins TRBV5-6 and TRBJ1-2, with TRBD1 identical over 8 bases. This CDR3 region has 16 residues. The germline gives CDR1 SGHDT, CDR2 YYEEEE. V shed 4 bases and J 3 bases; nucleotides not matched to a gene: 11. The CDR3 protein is CASSPTGDRRDYGYTF. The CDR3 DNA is TGTGCCAGCAGCCCAACCGGGGACAGGCGCGACTATGGCTACACCTTC.

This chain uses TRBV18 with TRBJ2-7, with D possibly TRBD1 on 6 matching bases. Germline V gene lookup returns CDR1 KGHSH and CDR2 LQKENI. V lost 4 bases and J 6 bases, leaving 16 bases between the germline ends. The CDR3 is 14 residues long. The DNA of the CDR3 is TGTGCCAGCTCACGGGGGCAGGGTTTTGGCGAGCAGTACTTC. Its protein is CASSRGQGFGEQYF.

CDR3 sequence: CASSYGFGYSNQPQHF. In DNA, the CDR3 is TGTGCCAGCAGTTACGGTTTCGGGTATAGCAATCAGCCCCAGCATTTT. The chain employs TRBV6-2 or TRBV6-3 and TRBJ1-5; D uncertain. This CDR3 is 16 amino acids long. Trimming removed 2 bases from V and 0 bases from J, with 11 bases in between. Germline assignment: CDR1 MNHEY and CDR2 SVGEGT.

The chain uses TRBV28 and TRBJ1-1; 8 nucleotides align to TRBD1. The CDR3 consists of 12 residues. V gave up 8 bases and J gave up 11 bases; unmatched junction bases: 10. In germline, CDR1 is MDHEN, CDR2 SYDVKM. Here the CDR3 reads CASGWTGRRAFF. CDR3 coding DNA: TGTGCCAGCGGCTGGACAGGGCGGAGGGCTTTCTTT.

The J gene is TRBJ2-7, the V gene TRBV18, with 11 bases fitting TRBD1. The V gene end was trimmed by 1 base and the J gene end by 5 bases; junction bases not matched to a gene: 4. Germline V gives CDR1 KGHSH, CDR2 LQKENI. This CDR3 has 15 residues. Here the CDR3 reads CASSPQGQGVHEQYF. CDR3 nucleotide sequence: TGTGCCAGCTCACCACAGGGACAGGGGGTCCACGAGCAGTACTTC.

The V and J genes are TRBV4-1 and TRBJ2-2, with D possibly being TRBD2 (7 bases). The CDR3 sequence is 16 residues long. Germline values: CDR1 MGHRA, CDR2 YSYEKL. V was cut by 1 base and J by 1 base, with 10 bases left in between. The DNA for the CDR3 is TGCGCCAGCAGCCAAGCAAGGGGGGGGAACACCGGGGAGCTGTTTTTT. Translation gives CASSQARGGNTGELFF.

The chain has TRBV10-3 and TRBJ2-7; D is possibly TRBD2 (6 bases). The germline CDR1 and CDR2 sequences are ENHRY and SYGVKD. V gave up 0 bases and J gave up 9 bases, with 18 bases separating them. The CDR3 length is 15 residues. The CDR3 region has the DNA TGTGCCATCAGTGAGTCGAAAAGTGCCCCCGGGGGGCAGTACTTC. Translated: CAISESKSAPGGQYF.

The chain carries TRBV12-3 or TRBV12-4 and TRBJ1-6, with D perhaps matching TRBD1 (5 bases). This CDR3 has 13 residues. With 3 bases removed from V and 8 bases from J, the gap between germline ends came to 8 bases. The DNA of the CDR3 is TGTGCCAGCAGTTTCAGGGATCATTCACCCCTCCACTTT. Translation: CASSFRDHSPLHF.

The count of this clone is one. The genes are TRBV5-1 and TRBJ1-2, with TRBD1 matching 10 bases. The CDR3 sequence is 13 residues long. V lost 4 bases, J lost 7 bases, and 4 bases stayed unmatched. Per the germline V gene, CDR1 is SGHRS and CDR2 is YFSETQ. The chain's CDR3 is CASSGTGEGGYTF. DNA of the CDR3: TGCGCCAGCAGCGGGACAGGGGAAGGTGGCTACACCTTC.

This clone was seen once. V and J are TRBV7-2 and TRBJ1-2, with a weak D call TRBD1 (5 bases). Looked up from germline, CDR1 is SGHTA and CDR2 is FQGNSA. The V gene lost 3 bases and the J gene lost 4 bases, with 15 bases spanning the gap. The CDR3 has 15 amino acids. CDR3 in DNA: TGTGCCAGCAGCTTGGGCAGGGCTCAGGTCTATGGCTACACCTTC. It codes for CASSLGRAQVYGYTF. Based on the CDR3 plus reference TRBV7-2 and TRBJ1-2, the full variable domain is GAGVSQSPSNKVTEKGKDVELRCDPISGHTALYWYRQSLGQGLEFLIYFQGNSAPDKSGLPSDRFSAERTGGSVSTLTIQRTQQEDSAVYLCASSLGRAQVYGYTFGSGTRLTVV.

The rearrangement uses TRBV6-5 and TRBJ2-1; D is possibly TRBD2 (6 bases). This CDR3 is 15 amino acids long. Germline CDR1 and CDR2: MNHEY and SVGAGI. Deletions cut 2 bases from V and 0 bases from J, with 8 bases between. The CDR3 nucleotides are TGTGCCAGCAGTTACGGAGGGAGCTCCTACAATGAGCAGTTCTTC. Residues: CASSYGGSSYNEQFF.

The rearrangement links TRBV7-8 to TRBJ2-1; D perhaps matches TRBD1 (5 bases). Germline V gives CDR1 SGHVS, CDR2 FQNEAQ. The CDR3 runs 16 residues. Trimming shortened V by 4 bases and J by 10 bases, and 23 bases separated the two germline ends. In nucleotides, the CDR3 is TGTGCCAGCAGCTCCCAGCAGGGTGTGGTCTCACTGGAGCAGTTCTTC. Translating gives CASSSQQGVVSLEQFF.

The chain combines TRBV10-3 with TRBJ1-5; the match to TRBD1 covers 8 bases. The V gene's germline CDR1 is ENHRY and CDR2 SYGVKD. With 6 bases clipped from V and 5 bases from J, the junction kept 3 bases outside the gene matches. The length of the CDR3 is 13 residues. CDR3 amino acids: CAISGTGDQPQHF. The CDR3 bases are TGTGCCATCAGCGGGACAGGTGATCAGCCCCAGCATTTT.

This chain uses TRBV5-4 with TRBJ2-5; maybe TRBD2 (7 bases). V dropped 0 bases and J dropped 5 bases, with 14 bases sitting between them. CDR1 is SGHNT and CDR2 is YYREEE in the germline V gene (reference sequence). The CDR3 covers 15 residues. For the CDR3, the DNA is TGTGCCAGCAGCTTGGGAGGGGGGGAGGCTGAGACCCAGTACTTC. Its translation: CASSLGGGEAETQYF.

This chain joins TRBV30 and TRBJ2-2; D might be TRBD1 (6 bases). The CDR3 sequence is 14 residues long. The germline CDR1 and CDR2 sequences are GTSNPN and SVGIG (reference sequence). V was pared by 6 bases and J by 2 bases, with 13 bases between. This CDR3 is CACGRDTNTGELFF. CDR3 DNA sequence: TGTGCCTGTGGCCGGGACACCAACACCGGGGAGCTGTTTTTT.

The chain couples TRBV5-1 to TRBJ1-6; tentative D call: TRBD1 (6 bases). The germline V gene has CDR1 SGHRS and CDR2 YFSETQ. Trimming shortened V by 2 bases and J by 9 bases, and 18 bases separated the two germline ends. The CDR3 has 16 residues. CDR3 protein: CASSFESTGSLSPLHF. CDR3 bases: TGCGCCAGCAGCTTTGAGTCGACAGGTAGTCTTTCACCCCTCCACTTT. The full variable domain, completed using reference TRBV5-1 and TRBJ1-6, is KAGVTQTPRYLIKTRGQQVTLSCSPISGHRSVSWYQQTPGQGLQFLFEYFSETQRNKGNFPGRFSGRQFSNSRSEMNVSTLELGDSALYLCASSFESTGSLSPLHFGNGTRLTVT.

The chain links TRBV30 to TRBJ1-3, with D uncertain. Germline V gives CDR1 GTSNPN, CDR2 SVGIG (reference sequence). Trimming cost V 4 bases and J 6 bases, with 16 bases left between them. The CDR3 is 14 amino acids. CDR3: CAWTQGSLLNTIYF. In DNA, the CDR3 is TGTGCCTGGACCCAAGGGAGTCTTCTAAACACCATATATTTT.

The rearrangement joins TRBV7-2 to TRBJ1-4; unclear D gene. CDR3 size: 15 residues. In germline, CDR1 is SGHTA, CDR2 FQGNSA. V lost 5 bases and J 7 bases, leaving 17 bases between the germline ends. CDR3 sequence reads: CASSQRRASGEKLFF. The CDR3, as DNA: TGTGCCAGCAGCCAAAGGCGGGCTTCGGGTGAAAAACTGTTTTTT.

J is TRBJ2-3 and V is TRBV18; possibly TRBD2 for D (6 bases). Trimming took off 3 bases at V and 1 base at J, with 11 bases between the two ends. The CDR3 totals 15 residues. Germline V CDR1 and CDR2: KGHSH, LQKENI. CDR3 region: CASSPDWGGTDTQYF. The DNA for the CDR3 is TGTGCCAGCTCACCCGATTGGGGGGGCACAGATACGCAGTATTTT. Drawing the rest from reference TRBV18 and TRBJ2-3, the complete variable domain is NAGVMQNPRHLVRRRGQEARLRCSPMKGHSHVYWYRQLPEEGLKFMVYLQKENIIDESGMPKERFSAEFPKEGPSILRIQQVVRGDSAAYFCASSPDWGGTDTQYFGPGTRLTVL.